The T cell receptor beta chain described here comes from a study of cytomegalovirus exposure and HLA in healthy donors. A note on this clone: Its antigen is still unknown.

Notes on the study in general: Investigators reported 150 to 200 TCR beta chains as tied to cytomegalovirus. Later work found that TCR association rates differed between HLA loci; DRB1 had the most and HLA-C the fewest. Donors belonging to an Asian-associated ancestry cluster reportedly showed fewer N-insertions in productive TCRs than the roughly 670-donor mean, according to what a later analysis found. Reports credit the classifier with highly specific, highly sensitive diagnosis of cytomegalovirus status.

PCR employed 60 Vbeta and 13 Jbeta primers. TCRdb's table, derived via immunoSEQ multiplex PCR, lists solely in-frame clones and lacks some. The table lists 120,000 to 150,000 clones, more than 65% of them singletons, with approximately 1.8% in the top ten. After removal of 0 bases from V and 7 bases from J, the junction contained 18 bases not matched to a gene. The CDR3 is 19 residues long. CDR1 MGHRA and CDR2 YSYEKL come from the germline V gene. The receptor was derived from a woman in her twenties or thirties in good health and CMV-seronegative. V gene TRBV4-1 combines with J gene TRBJ2-1, with 7 positions matching TRBD1. The sample comprised PBMCs. CDR3 DNA: TGCGCCAGCAGCCAAGATTCTCCCCGCGCCGGGACAGTTAGGAATGAGCAGTTCTTC. Its translation: CASSQDSPRAGTVRNEQFF.